Below are 2 T cell receptor beta chains sequenced from a single sample in a study of cytomegalovirus exposure and HLA in healthy donors. 60 Vbeta and 13 Jbeta primers were used in PCR. Sequenced by immunoSEQ multiplex PCR; TCRdb stores in-frame clones only, minus some. The table has roughly 150,000 clones, 73% seen once; the top ten hold under 7%. Material for sequencing was PBMCs. These receptors came from a young woman in good health and CMV-seropositive.

A word on this clone: Germline and junction disagree at one end, which may indicate a read error. The V gene is TRBV7-9, the J gene TRBJ2-7; 7 bases are shared with TRBD2. The CDR3 loop spans 14 amino acids. Germline V gene data show CDR1 as SEHNR and CDR2 as FQNEAQ (reference sequence). The CDR3 region has the DNA TGTTCCAGCAGCTACGGGACTACCTCCTACGAGCAGTACTTC. It translates to CSSSYGTTSYEQYF.

The V call is TRBV4-3, the J call TRBJ2-7, with TRBD1 identical over 9 bases. With 1 base clipped from V and 5 bases from J, the junction kept 6 bases outside the gene matches. Germline loops: CDR1 LGHNA, CDR2 YSLEER. CDR3 length: 15 amino acids. CDR3: CASSQGRTGVHEQYF. CDR3 DNA sequence: TGCGCCAGCAGCCAAGGTAGGACAGGGGTTCACGAGCAGTACTTC.